Sequencing of this TCR beta chain was carried out in a study of beta chain features in type 1 diabetes. CDR3 size: 15 residues. CDR1 is MGHDK, CDR2 SYGVNS, per germline. The ends were cut back, 1 base at V and 6 bases at J, with 13 bases in the middle. On this clone: As yet, its antigen is unknown.

Study-level points and caveats: In cDNA sequencing, cells with high TCR expression could be over-represented. VDJ junctions from patients with type 1 diabetes contained fewer insertions and more deletions. When Type 1 diabetes patients were examined, their TCRB CDR3s proved moderately but significantly shorter in all four CD4+ subsets.

Investigators reverse transcribed all isolated RNA, so they sequenced expressed TCRB transcripts. Some clones are missing from TCRdb's copy, which holds only in-frame ones; the method was immunoSEQ multiplex PCR. The data show roughly 450,000 clones, with about an eighth seen just once and about 0.045% held by the top ten. The sample taken for sequencing was naive CD4+ T cells from blood. The chain is built from TRBV25-1 and TRBJ1-5; D possibly corresponds to TRBD1 (5 bases). The receptor was derived from a woman aged 18 to 35 in good health. The CDR3 sequence: CASSESTGPGQPQHF. In DNA, the CDR3 is TGTGCCAGCAGTGAATCCACAGGTCCTGGTCAGCCCCAGCATTTT. The full variable domain, with the rest looked up from reference TRBV25-1 and TRBJ1-5, is EADIYQTPRYLVIGTGKKITLECSQTMGHDKMYWYQQDPGMELHLIHYSYGVNSTEKGDLSSESTVSRIRTEHFPLTLESARPSHTSQYLCASSESTGPGQPQHFGDGTRLSIL.